This entry features one T cell receptor beta chain sequence. Within the sample, other DNA sequences also encode this same CDR3. The sample is drawn from a study of blood T cell repertoires in COVID-19. About the study: Whether acute or convalescent, the COVID-19 samples came from the United States, Italy and Spain. T cells, B-cell-depleted T cells, or PBMCs provided the cDNA or gDNA that served as material.

In the original analysis: Estimation of nucleated cell counts relied on the amplification of reference gene primers. Using immunoSEQ multiplex PCR, the repertoire was profiled, and TCRdb retains in-frame clones only, with some absent. V and J calls plus clone size are reproduced from that table; the DNA served to infer D and trimming. Here the sample spans fewer than 300,000 clones, roughly 84% being singletons. The receptor was isolated from a woman aged 18-29 years with acute or convalescent COVID-19. The specimen sequenced was peripheral blood.

The CDR3 loop is CAWSVGVSGNTIYF. CDR3 sequence (DNA): TGTGCCTGGAGTGTCGGGGTCTCTGGAAACACCATATATTTT. V usage is TRBV30 and J usage is TRBJ1-3, with no clear D. The germline V gene has CDR1 GTSNPN and CDR2 SVGIG (reference sequence). Trimming left V 0 bases short and J 0 bases short, with 6 bases between. The CDR3 is 14 amino acids.